The clone carrying this TCR beta chain was observed at least ten times. The antigen remains undetermined. Diagnostic decisions used clinical symptoms, serum thyroxine and TRAb, thyroid ultrasound and orbital computed tomography. The sample is drawn from a study of T cells in Graves' hyperthyroidism and ophthalmopathy. Overall study context: Blood was drawn when the patient was first diagnosed and still untreated.

The germline gives CDR1 LGHDT, CDR2 YNNKEL (reference sequence). V lost 0 bases to trimming and J lost 7 bases, with 12 bases between them. CDR3 length: 14 residues. Notes on the study in general: Appearing also in blood were most of the thyroid clonotypes expanded above 0.001.

Amplification targeted TCR beta CDR3 regions from RNA transcripts. With the HTBI primer set, the TCR CDR3 went through a first round of RT-PCR. A single record per CDR3 protein comes from TCRdb applying MiXCR to the multiplex PCR reads. The data hold 350,000 to 400,000 distinct CDR3 sequences, with about 15% observed a single time. Sequenced material: blood. This TCR derives from an older woman with Graves' hyperthyroidism. The chain combines TRBV3-1 with TRBJ1-1; D gene unclear. In DNA, the CDR3 is TGTGCCAGCAGCCAAGAGTCCAGGTCGGGTGAAGCTTTCTTT. It translates to CASSQESRSGEAFF. Based on the CDR3 plus reference TRBV3-1 and TRBJ1-1, the full variable domain is DTAVSQTPKYLVTQMGNDKSIKCEQNLGHDTMYWYKQDSKKFLKIMFSYNNKELIINETVPNRFSPKSPDKAHLNLHINSLELGDSAVYFCASSQESRSGEAFFGQGTRLTVV.